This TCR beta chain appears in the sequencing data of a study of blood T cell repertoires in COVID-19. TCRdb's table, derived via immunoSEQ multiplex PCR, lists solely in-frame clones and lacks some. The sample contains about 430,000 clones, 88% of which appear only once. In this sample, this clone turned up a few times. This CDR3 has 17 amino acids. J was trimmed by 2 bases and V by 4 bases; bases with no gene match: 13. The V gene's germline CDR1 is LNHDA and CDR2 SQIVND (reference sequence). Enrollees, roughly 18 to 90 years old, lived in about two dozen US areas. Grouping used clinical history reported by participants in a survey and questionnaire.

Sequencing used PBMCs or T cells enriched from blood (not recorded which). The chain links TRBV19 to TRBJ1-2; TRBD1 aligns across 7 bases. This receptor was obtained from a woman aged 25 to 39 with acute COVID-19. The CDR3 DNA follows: TGTGCCAGTAGTACCCGGGACAGTTCAGATCTAAACTATGGCTACACCTTC. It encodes CASSTRDSSDLNYGYTF.